This record concerns one T cell receptor (beta chain) sequence. This entry is derived from a study of T cells after yellow fever vaccination. TCRdb called the 5' RACE reads again in MiXCR, with one record for every CDR3 protein. The sample has around 250,000 distinct CDR3 sequences, less than 8.5% seen once. The source of this sequence is a young man who received the YFV17D yellow fever vaccine. The starting material was CD4+ T cells sorted from PBMCs, obtained 15 days after the yellow fever booster vaccination.

As DNA, the CDR3 is TGTGCCAGCAGCTTGCGCGGGAGGCACTACGAGCAGTACTTC. Protein product: CASSLRGRHYEQYF. The chain uses TRBV5-4 and TRBJ2-7, with 8 bases matching TRBD2. Trimming took 1 base from V and 3 from J; bases not matched to a gene: 3. The CDR3 has 14 amino acids. CDR1 SGHNT and CDR2 YYREEE come from the germline V gene (reference sequence).